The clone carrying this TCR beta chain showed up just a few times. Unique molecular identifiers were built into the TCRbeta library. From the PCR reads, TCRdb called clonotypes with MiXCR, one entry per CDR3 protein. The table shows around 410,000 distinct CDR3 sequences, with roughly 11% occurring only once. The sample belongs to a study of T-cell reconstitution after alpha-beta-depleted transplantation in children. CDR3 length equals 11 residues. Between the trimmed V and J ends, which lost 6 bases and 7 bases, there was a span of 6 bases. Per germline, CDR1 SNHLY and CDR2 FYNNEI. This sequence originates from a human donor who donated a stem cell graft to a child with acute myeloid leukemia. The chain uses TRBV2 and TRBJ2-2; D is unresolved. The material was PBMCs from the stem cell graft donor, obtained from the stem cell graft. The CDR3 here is CASRQGGELFF. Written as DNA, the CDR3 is TGTGCCAGCAGGCAAGGCGGGGAGCTGTTTTTT.